These T cell receptor beta chains were read from a single sample in a study of cytomegalovirus exposure and HLA in healthy donors. Sequencing was performed with immunoSEQ multiplex PCR; in TCRdb, only in-frame clones are kept and a portion is missing. The sample holds some 120,000 clones, 65% to 80% seen once. Sequenced input: PBMCs. Every receptor here comes from a human donor in good health. Each CDR3 is given with its conserved first and last residue. A D gene is named only where the DNA matches it firmly. Not all rows give a size; the values are once, few, many and, for expanded clones, a class.

J: TRBJ1-1; size: -; V: TRBV21-1; D: -; DNA: TGTGCCACCGGGCAGGGGGGAATGACTGAAGCTTTCTTT; CDR3: CATGQGGMTEAFF
J: TRBJ2-1; size: -; V: TRBV19; D: TRBD2; DNA: TGTGCCAGTAGTATAGCTCGCTCGGGACTAGCGGGAAACAATGAGCAGTTCTTC; CDR3: CASSIARSGLAGNNEQFF
J: TRBJ1-4; size: -; V: TRBV25-1; D: -; DNA: TGTGCCAGCAGTGAACCCGGAGGGCCCAAACTGTTTTTT; CDR3: CASSEPGGPKLFF
J: TRBJ2-3; size: -; V: TRBV2; D: TRBD2; DNA: TGTGCCAGCAGTCGGACTAGCGGGAGCGGAGATACGCAGTATTTT; CDR3: CASSRTSGSGDTQYF
J: TRBJ2-7; size: -; V: TRBV6-4; D: TRBD1; DNA: TGTGCCAGCAGTGACTCGAGGACAGGGGTTGGTGACGAGCAGTACTTC; CDR3: CASSDSRTGVGDEQYF
J: TRBJ1-2; size: -; V: TRBV7-9; D: TRBD1; DNA: TGTGCCAGCAGCGCCGGGACAGGAACTTTTAACTATGGCTACACCTTC; CDR3: CASSAGTGTFNYGYTF
J: TRBJ2-1; size: -; V: TRBV5-1; D: TRBD1; DNA: TGCGCCAGCAGCCTACAGGGGGGTGAGCAGTTCTTC; CDR3: CASSLQGGEQFF
J: TRBJ2-1; size: -; V: TRBV10-3; D: TRBD2; DNA: TGTGCCATCAGCCTTACTAGCGGGTTCGATGAGCAGTTCTTC; CDR3: CAISLTSGFDEQFF
J: TRBJ1-2; size: -; V: TRBV5-1; D: -; DNA: TGCGCCAGCAGCTCGGTAACAGGAGCCACAGTTCACGGCTACACCTTC; CDR3: CASSSVTGATVHGYTF
J: TRBJ1-3; size: few; V: TRBV5-1; D: TRBD1; DNA: TGCGCCAGCAGCTTGCGGGCACAGGGGTTGGTCGGAAACACCATATATTTT; CDR3: CASSLRAQGLVGNTIYF
J: TRBJ1-3; size: -; V: TRBV13; D: -; DNA: TGTGCCAGCAGCTTAAGTAACCGCCTAATCTCTGGAAACACCATATATTTT; CDR3: CASSLSNRLISGNTIYF
J: TRBJ2-7; size: -; V: TRBV2; D: TRBD1; DNA: TGTGCCAGCGATCTGACCCGGGACAGGGACGGCGAGCAGTACTTC; CDR3: CASDLTRDRDGEQYF
J: TRBJ2-7; size: -; V: TRBV2; D: -; DNA: TGTGCCAGCAGTCCCACAGGGAACTACGAGCAGTACTTC; CDR3: CASSPTGNYEQYF
J: TRBJ2-5; size: -; V: TRBV9; D: -; DNA: TGTGCCAGCAGCGTAGGGAACAGTAAAGAGACCCAGTACTTC; CDR3: CASSVGNSKETQYF
J: TRBJ2-3; size: -; V: TRBV6-6; D: -; DNA: TGTGCCAGCAGTCGCCTTCGCGATGGCACAGATACGCAGTATTTT; CDR3: CASSRLRDGTDTQYF
J: TRBJ2-1; size: -; V: TRBV5-1; D: -; DNA: TGCGCCAGCAGCTTTCGGCAGGGCTCCTACAATGAGCAGTTCTTC; CDR3: CASSFRQGSYNEQFF
J: TRBJ1-1; size: -; V: TRBV11-3; D: TRBD1; DNA: TGTGCCAGCAGCGTCGAGGAGGTCGGGACAGGGGGGGCTTTCTTT; CDR3: CASSVEEVGTGGAFF
J: TRBJ1-2; size: once; V: TRBV5-1; D: TRBD1; DNA: TGCGCCAGCAGCTTATCGCAGGGGGGTTATGGCTACACCTTC; CDR3: CASSLSQGGYGYTF
J: TRBJ2-1; size: -; V: TRBV28; D: TRBD1; DNA: TGTGCCAGCAGTGCCGGGACAGGGGCCTACAATGAGCAGTTCTTC; CDR3: CASSAGTGAYNEQFF
J: TRBJ2-7; size: once; V: TRBV6-6; D: TRBD1; DNA: TGTGCCAGCAGCCAGGGAGGGGGACAGGGGTCCTACGAGCAGTACTTC; CDR3: CASSQGGGQGSYEQYF
J: TRBJ1-5; size: -; V: TRBV2; D: TRBD1; DNA: TGTGCCAGCAGTCCCCAGACAGGGCGTGATCAGCCCCAGCATTTT; CDR3: CASSPQTGRDQPQHF
J: TRBJ2-5; size: -; V: TRBV29-1; D: TRBD2; DNA: TGCAGCGTTGAAGATGCCGTGACTAGCGGGAGGGTGCGCCAAGAGACCCAGTACTTC; CDR3: CSVEDAVTSGRVRQETQYF
J: TRBJ2-1; size: -; V: TRBV5-1; D: TRBD2; DNA: TGCGCCAGCAGCTTGAATAGCGGGAGGGCCGGGGTGAATGAGCAGTTCTTC; CDR3: CASSLNSGRAGVNEQFF
J: TRBJ2-7; size: -; V: TRBV6-5; D: TRBD1; DNA: TGTGCCAGCAGTTCCCTGGCGGGACAGGTGGACGAGCAGTACTTC; CDR3: CASSSLAGQVDEQYF
J: TRBJ1-1; size: -; V: TRBV5-1; D: TRBD1; DNA: TGCGCCAGCAGCTACAATGCGGGACAGGCTAACACTGAAGCTTTCTTT; CDR3: CASSYNAGQANTEAFF
J: TRBJ2-2; size: -; V: TRBV19; D: TRBD2; DNA: TGTGCCAGTAGTCCGGGAGGGTTAAACACCGGGGAGCTGTTTTTT; CDR3: CASSPGGLNTGELFF
J: TRBJ1-4; size: once; V: TRBV10-3; D: TRBD1; DNA: TGTGCCATCAGTACTACAGGGGGCGGTGGAAAACTGTTTTTT; CDR3: CAISTTGGGGKLFF
J: TRBJ2-3; size: -; V: TRBV18; D: -; DNA: TGTGCCAGCTCACTTGACAGAGTAAGAGATACGCAGTATTTT; CDR3: CASSLDRVRDTQYF
J: TRBJ2-7; size: -; V: TRBV4-2; D: TRBD2; DNA: TGTGCCAGCAGCCAAGATTTTAGCGGGATAAGCTCCTACGAGCAGTACTTC; CDR3: CASSQDFSGISSYEQYF
J: TRBJ2-1; size: -; V: TRBV7-8; D: -; DNA: TGTGCCAGCAGCGACAGGCCCCGTGAGCAGTTCTTC; CDR3: CASSDRPREQFF
J: TRBJ2-3; size: -; V: TRBV19; D: -; DNA: TGTGCCAGTAGTACATTTCTCGGGGTGGGCACAGATACGCAGTATTTT; CDR3: CASSTFLGVGTDTQYF
J: TRBJ1-1; size: -; V: TRBV29-1; D: -; DNA: TGCAGCGTTGTCCGGGGAATTAACACTGAAGCTTTCTTT; CDR3: CSVVRGINTEAFF
J: TRBJ2-1; size: -; V: TRBV27; D: -; DNA: TGTGCCAGCAGTCTCACCTACTCCACAGGGATCGAGCAGTTCTTC; CDR3: CASSLTYSTGIEQFF
J: TRBJ2-1; size: -; V: TRBV2; D: TRBD2; DNA: TGTGCCAGCAGCCCCAGCGGGAGAATGTACAATGAGCAGTTCTTC; CDR3: CASSPSGRMYNEQFF
J: TRBJ2-7; size: -; V: TRBV11-2; D: -; DNA: TGTGCCAGCAGCTTAGGGGCAGGATCCTACGAGCAGTACTTC; CDR3: CASSLGAGSYEQYF
J: TRBJ2-3; size: -; V: TRBV5-4; D: TRBD2; DNA: TGTGCCAGCAGCTTGGGAAAAACTGGACTAGCGGGAGGGAACACGCAGTATTTT; CDR3: CASSLGKTGLAGGNTQYF
J: TRBJ2-7; size: -; V: TRBV2; D: TRBD2; DNA: TGTGCCAGCACCGGCGGACTAGCGGGATTAAACGAGCAGTACTTC; CDR3: CASTGGLAGLNEQYF
J: TRBJ1-1; size: -; V: TRBV20-1; D: -; DNA: TGCAGTGCTCCAGGGTGGCCTGAAGCTTTCTTT; CDR3: CSAPGWPEAFF
J: TRBJ2-7; size: -; V: TRBV27; D: TRBD1; DNA: TGTGCCAGCAGTCCCCCGGGACAGGGACGGTACGAGCAGTACTTC; CDR3: CASSPPGQGRYEQYF
J: TRBJ1-2; size: -; V: TRBV7-9; D: -; DNA: TGTGCCAGCACCCCCCAAGGAGGGGATTTTCCTAACTATGGCTACACCTTC; CDR3: CASTPQGGDFPNYGYTF
J: TRBJ1-2; size: -; V: TRBV7-9; D: -; DNA: TGTGCCAGCAGCTTAATCCCAGTTGGCTACACCTTC; CDR3: CASSLIPVGYTF
J: TRBJ2-6; size: -; V: TRBV19; D: -; DNA: TGTGCCAGCCACAGACAGGTATCTGGGGCCAACGTCCTGACTTTC; CDR3: CASHRQVSGANVLTF
J: TRBJ1-1; size: -; V: TRBV4-1; D: TRBD1; DNA: TGCGCCAGCAGCCAAGGGACAGGGAGTAACACTGAAGCTTTCTTT; CDR3: CASSQGTGSNTEAFF
J: TRBJ1-1; size: -; V: TRBV6-1; D: TRBD1; DNA: TGTGCCAGCAGTATGACAGGGCCGGTAAACACTGAAGCTTTCTTT; CDR3: CASSMTGPVNTEAFF
J: TRBJ1-5; size: once; V: TRBV28; D: -; DNA: TGTGCCAGCAGTTTACAGGGTAGTAGCAATCAGCCCCAGCATTTT; CDR3: CASSLQGSSNQPQHF
J: TRBJ2-1; size: -; V: TRBV27; D: TRBD2; DNA: TGTGCCAGCCGTGGGGGGGGATACAATGAGCAGTTCTTC; CDR3: CASRGGGYNEQFF
J: TRBJ1-5; size: -; V: TRBV27; D: TRBD1; DNA: TGTGCCAGCAGTCCGGGACAGGGGGCCAATCAGCCCCAGCATTTT; CDR3: CASSPGQGANQPQHF
J: TRBJ2-5; size: -; V: TRBV10-2; D: TRBD2; DNA: TGCGCCAGCAGCGGACTAGCGGGAGAATTGGAGACCCAGTACTTC; CDR3: CASSGLAGELETQYF
J: TRBJ2-3; size: few; V: TRBV5-1; D: TRBD1; DNA: TGCGCCAGCAGCTTGGGAGGGGACAGTAGCACAGATACGCAGTATTTT; CDR3: CASSLGGDSSTDTQYF
J: TRBJ1-2; size: -; V: TRBV6-5; D: -; DNA: TGTGCCAGCAGCCCTGACATGAACCCTAACTATGGCTACACCTTC; CDR3: CASSPDMNPNYGYTF
J: TRBJ2-2; size: -; V: TRBV6-1; D: -; DNA: TGTGCCAGCAGTGAGGTTTGGGCCGCCGGGGAGCTGTTTTTT; CDR3: CASSEVWAAGELFF
J: TRBJ1-2; size: -; V: TRBV27; D: -; DNA: TGTGCCAGCAGTTCTATGGCCGTGGGAGGGGTCCCCTATGGCTACACCTTC; CDR3: CASSSMAVGGVPYGYTF
J: TRBJ2-1; size: -; V: TRBV5-1; D: -; DNA: TGCGCCAGCAGCTTTGGGTTGGCAGGTTCCTACAATGAGCAGTTCTTC; CDR3: CASSFGLAGSYNEQFF
J: TRBJ1-1; size: few; V: TRBV2; D: -; DNA: TGTGCCAGCAGATCGGACAGAAACACTGAAGCTTTCTTT; CDR3: CASRSDRNTEAFF